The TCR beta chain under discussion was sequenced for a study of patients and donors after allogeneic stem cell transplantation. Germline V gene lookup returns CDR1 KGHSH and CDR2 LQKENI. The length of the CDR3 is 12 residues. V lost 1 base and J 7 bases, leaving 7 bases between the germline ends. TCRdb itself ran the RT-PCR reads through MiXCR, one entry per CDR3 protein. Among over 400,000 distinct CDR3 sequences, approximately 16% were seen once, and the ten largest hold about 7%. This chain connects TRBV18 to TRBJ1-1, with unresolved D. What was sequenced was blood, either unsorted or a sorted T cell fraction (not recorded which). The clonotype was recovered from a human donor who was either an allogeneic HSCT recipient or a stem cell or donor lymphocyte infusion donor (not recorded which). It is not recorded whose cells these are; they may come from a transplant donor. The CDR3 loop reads CASSPRSDEAFF. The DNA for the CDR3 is TGTGCCAGCTCACCACGGTCAGATGAAGCTTTCTTT.